These T cell receptor beta chains were read from a single sample in a study of blood T cell repertoires in COVID-19. Repertoires were generated with immunoSEQ multiplex PCR, while TCRdb's copy carries only in-frame clones and drops some. The table includes over 85,000 clones, around 90% detected once. The sample comprised peripheral blood. These receptors originate from a woman between 45 and 65 years old with acute or convalescent COVID-19. CDR3s leave out the opening cysteine and the closing phenylalanine or tryptophan. Clone sizes are given selectively: once, few, many, or a class where the clone is expanded.

v_call	clone_size	cdr3_aa
TRBV11-2	-	ASSIQRAPNSPLH
TRBV28	-	ASSITGTYNSPLH
TRBV12-3/TRBV12-4	-	ASGSDYEQY
TRBV5-1	once	ASSLSSGDSKKLF
TRBV11-2	-	ASSLGPRDYEQY
TRBV7-2	-	ASSLGAGKANEQF
TRBV23-1	many	ASSQTRIRQGNQPQH
TRBV15	-	ATSRDPGTGNSPLH
TRBV7-6	-	ASSPALAGGLSTDTQY
TRBV5-1	-	ASNPGTTYEQY
TRBV7-2	-	ASSGDYSSYEQY
TRBV2	-	AKSSSGSSYEQY
TRBV5-1	few	ASSFLPGVDTGELF
TRBV5-4	-	ASSGMTASNEQF
TRBV5-4	-	ASRASGRREETQY
TRBV6-1	-	ASSSTGEGLF
TRBV12-3/TRBV12-4	-	ASNREINQPQH
TRBV19	-	ASSRASGRWVVHEQF
TRBV10-2	-	ASRDGTGDNSPLH
TRBV2	-	ASSPQSGLAGREQY
TRBV27	-	ASSLSEGIYNEQF
TRBV19	-	ASSINMVADNYEQY
TRBV19	-	ASSIGRDRVTEAF
TRBV19	-	ASSMRGGADGNTEAF
TRBV7-9	-	ASSLRNSGANVLT
TRBV2	-	ATTGESNQPQH
TRBV7-9	-	ASSKDREETQY
TRBV3-1/TRBV3-2	-	ASSQTSGSTYEQY
TRBV30	-	AWSDKTSDFTDTQY
TRBV3-1/TRBV3-2	-	ASSPRGGPWSFHEQY
TRBV6-5	-	ASSSGTRNNEQF
TRBV19	-	ASSIRLEQF
TRBV5-1	-	ASSLGTGIGQETQY
TRBV27	-	ASSYARTEAF
TRBV7-8	-	ASNTGNSYEQY
TRBV2	once	ATKESGARETQY
TRBV29-1	few	RTGGAPYYGYT
TRBV2	-	ASSPSGRGTDTQY
TRBV18	-	ASSRPQGTGYT
TRBV19	-	ASRGQGNQPQH
TRBV9	once	ASSVGWTGNSPLH
TRBV19	-	ASSTGLAGGSYEQF
TRBV5-1	once	ASSSGQLNTEAF
TRBV6-5	-	ATGMGQTLNTEAF
TRBV18	-	ASSPRTSGGDTQY
TRBV9	-	ASSPRLAGGPTDTGELF